The 21 T cell receptor beta chains reported below all come from one sample, sequenced in a study of cytomegalovirus exposure and HLA in healthy donors. The study ran its PCR with 60 Vbeta and 13 Jbeta primers. Sequencing used immunoSEQ multiplex PCR; TCRdb keeps in-frame clones, though not all of them. Of about 110,000 clones detected, roughly 76% appear once; the ten largest clones hold roughly 6%. Sequences were obtained from PBMCs. Every receptor here comes from a woman aged 50 to 65 in good health and CMV-seropositive.

In this sample, this clone turned up a few times. The chain has TRBV7-2 and TRBJ1-1; 9 bases are a match to TRBD1. From germline, CDR1 is SGHTA and CDR2 FQGNSA. This CDR3 has 18 residues. V lost 1 base to trimming and J lost 0 bases; unmatched junction nucleotides: 9. CDR3 region: CASSLVFMGQGVNTEAFF. The CDR3 DNA sequence: TGTGCCAGCAGCTTAGTTTTCATGGGACAGGGAGTGAACACTGAAGCTTTCTTT.

This clone was found a few times. The chain recombines TRBV28 with TRBJ2-6, with TRBD1 matching over 8 bases. Germline-derived CDR1 and CDR2 are MDHEN and SYDVKM. The junction had 2 bases not matched to a gene; V was cut back by 5 bases and J by 2 bases. CDR3 size: 15 residues. Written as DNA, the CDR3 is TGTGCCAGCAGTCCAGGGGGCGCTGGGGCCAACGTCCTGACTTTC. Translating gives CASSPGGAGANVLTF.

This chain links TRBV5-1 with TRBJ1-1; 8 bases are a match to TRBD1. CDR1 SGHRS and CDR2 YFSETQ come from the germline V gene. This CDR3 has 14 residues. V dropped 4 bases and J dropped 4; count of bases not matched to a gene: 6. This chain's CDR3 is CASSVVQGGTEAFF. In nucleotides, the CDR3 is TGCGCCAGCAGCGTCGTACAGGGGGGCACTGAAGCTTTCTTT. The entire variable domain, with the rest obtained from reference TRBV5-1 and TRBJ1-1, is as follows: KAGVTQTPRYLIKTRGQQVTLSCSPISGHRSVSWYQQTPGQGLQFLFEYFSETQRNKGNFPGRFSGRQFSNSRSEMNVSTLELGDSALYLCASSVVQGGTEAFFGQGTRLTVV.

The chain employs TRBV4-1 and TRBJ1-1; 8 bases map to TRBD1. Unmatched junction bases numbered 9, after V lost 6 bases and J lost 3 bases. The CDR3 has 15 amino acids. Germline lookup yields CDR1 MGHRA and CDR2 YSYEKL. CDR3 protein: CASRLLQGADTEAFF. Written as DNA, the CDR3 is TGCGCCAGCAGACTCCTTCAGGGGGCCGACACTGAAGCTTTCTTT.

V is TRBV19 and J is TRBJ1-6, with 7 bases lining up with TRBD1. Per germline, CDR1 LNHDA and CDR2 SQIVND (reference sequence). The CDR3 extends over 13 amino acids. With 5 bases clipped from V and 10 bases from J, the junction kept 5 bases outside the gene matches. Here the CDR3 DNA reads TGTGCCAGTAGTCTGGGACAGAAGTCACCCCTCCACTTT. Translated: CASSLGQKSPLHF.

This clone was observed a handful of times. This chain links TRBV5-1 with TRBJ2-2; 8 nucleotides agree with TRBD2. The V segment lost 7 bases and the J segment 5 bases; nucleotides outside the gene matches: 7. The CDR3 extends over 14 amino acids. Germline V lookup: CDR1 SGHRS, CDR2 YFSETQ. The CDR3 loop reads CASRGLASTGELFF. CDR3 sequence (DNA): TGCGCCAGCCGTGGACTAGCATCGACCGGGGAGCTGTTTTTT. Together with reference TRBV5-1 and TRBJ2-2, the CDR3 gives the full variable domain: KAGVTQTPRYLIKTRGQQVTLSCSPISGHRSVSWYQQTPGQGLQFLFEYFSETQRNKGNFPGRFSGRQFSNSRSEMNVSTLELGDSALYLCASRGLASTGELFFGEGSRLTVL.

The V and J genes are TRBV5-4 and TRBJ2-7, with no clear D. This CDR3 contains 13 residues. V dropped 3 bases and J dropped 5 bases, with 12 bases sitting between them. From germline, CDR1 is SGHNT and CDR2 YYREEE (reference sequence). The DNA of the CDR3 is TGTGCCAGCAGCTCCCCCAGTTACGACGAGCAGTACTTC. As protein: CASSSPSYDEQYF.

The chain has TRBV19 and TRBJ2-2; TRBD2 aligns across 10 bases. CDR1 and CDR2 (germline): LNHDA, SQIVND (reference sequence). This CDR3 spans 17 amino acids. J gave up 3 bases and V 3 bases, and 7 bases lay outside the gene matches. This CDR3 reads CASSILTLAGDTGELFF. In DNA, the CDR3 is TGTGCCAGTAGTATTCTCACGCTAGCGGGAGACACCGGGGAGCTGTTTTTT.

The chain links TRBV7-2 to TRBJ2-5, with 8 positions matching TRBD1. CDR3 length: 14 amino acids. The germline CDR1 and CDR2 sequences are SGHTA and FQGNSA. V was pared by 1 base and J by 5 bases, with 3 bases of the junction left unmatched. The CDR3 spells CASSLGGQAETQYF. CDR3 nucleotide sequence: TGTGCCAGCAGCTTAGGGGGACAGGCGGAGACCCAGTACTTC.

The J gene is TRBJ2-3, the V gene TRBV15, with D tentatively TRBD2 (5 bases). The CDR3 extends over 14 amino acids. The V and J ends lost 0 bases and 11 bases respectively, with 15 bases between them. Germline V gene lookup returns CDR1 LNHNV and CDR2 YYDKDF (reference sequence). This chain's CDR3 is CATSRDLSEAGQYF. CDR3 coding DNA: TGTGCCACCAGCAGAGATCTATCGGAGGCAGGGCAGTATTTT.

The CDR3 spells CASSESGNWGDTQYF. The CDR3 DNA reads as TGTGCCAGCAGTGAAAGCGGAAACTGGGGAGATACGCAGTATTTT. The gene calls are TRBV9 and TRBJ2-3; maybe TRBD2 (5 bases). This CDR3 spans 15 amino acids. V lost 5 bases and J lost 5, with 18 bases in between. The V gene's germline CDR1 is SGDLS and CDR2 YYNGEE.

This chain uses TRBV6-4 with TRBJ2-3; 10 positions match TRBD2. The CDR3 is 15 amino acids. Germline trimming cut 4 bases from V and 5 bases from J; bases unmatched to any gene: 6. The germline CDR1 and CDR2 sequences are MRHNA and SNTAGT. CDR3 sequence (DNA): TGTGCCAGCAGTGTATTAGCGGGGGGAAAAGATACGCAGTATTTT. Its translation is CASSVLAGGKDTQYF.

Points on this clone: The junction differs from germline at one of its ends, possibly a read error. This chain links TRBV7-9 with TRBJ1-6; weak D call: TRBD1 (5 bases). Germline values: CDR1 SEHNR, CDR2 FQNEAQ (reference sequence). The CDR3 runs 15 residues. The CDR3 region is CASSLAGGDKSPLHF. CDR3 DNA sequence: TGTGCCAGCAGCTTAGCGGGAGGGGATAAGTCACCCCTCCACTTT. Based on the CDR3 plus reference TRBV7-9 and TRBJ1-6, the full variable domain is DTGVSQNPRHKITKRGQNVTFRCDPISEHNRLYWYRQTLGQGPEFLTYFQNEAQLEKSRLLSDRFSAERPKGSFSTLEIQRTEQGDSAMYLCASSLAGGDKSPLHFGNGTRLTVT.

V usage is TRBV30 and J usage is TRBJ2-3; D may be TRBD2 (5 bases). The germline CDR1 and CDR2 sequences are GTSNPN and SVGIG (reference sequence). Trimming took off 2 bases at V and 4 bases at J, with 31 bases between the two ends. This CDR3 is 20 amino acids long. CDR3 DNA: TGTGCCTGGAGTTCAACGGACCATAAAGGAGAGGGTTGGGTCCCAGATACGCAGTATTTT. It is translated as CAWSSTDHKGEGWVPDTQYF.

The gene calls are TRBV27 and TRBJ1-5; D might be TRBD1 (5 bases). V shed 0 bases and J shed 9 bases, with 15 bases lying between them. The CDR3 runs 15 residues. Germline CDR1 MNHEY, CDR2 SMNVEV (reference sequence). The CDR3 region is CASSLSWEGLGPQHF. The CDR3 nucleotides are TGTGCCAGCAGTTTATCGTGGGAGGGACTGGGGCCCCAGCATTTT.

A remark on this clone: Compared with germline, one end of the junction differs, possibly owing to a read error. This sequence joins TRBV5-4 and TRBJ1-2, with 10 positions matching TRBD1. Germline values: CDR1 SGHNT, CDR2 YYREEE (reference sequence). The CDR3 loop spans 18 amino acids. The CDR3 loop is CASSQKPGQGLANYGYTF. As DNA, the CDR3 is TGCGCCAGCAGCCAAAAACCGGGACAGGGGTTAGCTAACTATGGCTACACCTTC.

This clone came up a few times. V is TRBV6-5 and J is TRBJ2-1; TRBD2 matches 7 bases. Germline CDR1 is MNHEY and CDR2 is SVGAGI. V shed 7 bases and J 1 base; nucleotides not matched to a gene: 4. The CDR3 sequence is 14 residues long. The CDR3 region is CASTLGGSYNEQFF. Written as DNA, the CDR3 is TGTGCCAGCACCTTGGGGGGGTCCTACAATGAGCAGTTCTTC.

The rearrangement uses TRBV18 and TRBJ1-2, with 10 bases lining up with TRBD1. This CDR3 contains 14 residues. Germline V gene data show CDR1 as KGHSH and CDR2 as LQKENI. The V and J ends lost 6 bases and 2 bases, in that order; junction bases with no gene match: 3. The CDR3 nucleotides read TGTGCCAGCTCGCCGGACAGGGGGAACTATGGCTACACCTTC. Translation: CASSPDRGNYGYTF.

Comments on this clone: The junction departs from the called germline gene at one end, perhaps through a read error. V gene TRBV12-5 combines with J gene TRBJ2-3; 9 positions match TRBD2. The CDR3 is 15 residues long. Germline loops: CDR1 LGHNT, CDR2 FRNRAP. The CDR3 bases are TGTACTAGTGGTTTGAGCGGGGGGATCACAGATACGCAGTATTTT. Its translation: CTSGLSGGITDTQYF.

The V gene is TRBV10-3, the J gene TRBJ2-5, with 8 positions matching TRBD2. With the DNA end fitting TRBJ2-7 better, the J assignment may be wrong. Germline CDR1 reads ENHRY; CDR2 reads SYGVKD. This CDR3 is 14 amino acids long. CDR3 in amino acids: CATREGFSYDEQYF. CDR3 nucleotide sequence: TGTGCCACCCGGGAGGGGTTCTCTTATGACGAGCAGTACTTC.

The chain carries TRBV27 and TRBJ1-4; the D is unclear. CDR3 length: 14 residues. The V and J ends lost 5 bases and 8 bases respectively, with 15 bases between them. The germline gives CDR1 MNHEY, CDR2 SMNVEV (reference sequence). The CDR3 bases are TGTGCCAGCAGTGCCGGGATTCAAAGAGAAAAACTGTTTTTT. Amino acid sequence: CASSAGIQREKLFF. The whole variable domain, filled in from reference TRBV27 and TRBJ1-4, reads EAQVTQNPRYLITVTGKKLTVTCSQNMNHEYMSWYRQDPGLGLRQIYYSMNVEVTDKGDVPEGYKVSRKEKRNFPLILESPSPNQTSLYFCASSAGIQREKLFFGSGTQLSVL.